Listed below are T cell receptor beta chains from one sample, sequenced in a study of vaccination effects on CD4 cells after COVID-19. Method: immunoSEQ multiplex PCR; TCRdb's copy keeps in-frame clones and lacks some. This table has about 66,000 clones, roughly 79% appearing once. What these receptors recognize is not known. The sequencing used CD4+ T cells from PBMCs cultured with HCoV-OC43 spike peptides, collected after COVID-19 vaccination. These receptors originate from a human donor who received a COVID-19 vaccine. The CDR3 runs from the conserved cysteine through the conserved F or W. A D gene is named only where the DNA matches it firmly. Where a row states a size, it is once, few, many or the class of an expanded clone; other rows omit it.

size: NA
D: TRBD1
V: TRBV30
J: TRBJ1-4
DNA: TGTGCCTGCCATGACAGGGTTGGTGAAAAACTGTTTTTT
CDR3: CACHDRVGEKLFF

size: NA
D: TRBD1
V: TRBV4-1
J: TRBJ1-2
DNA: TGCGCCAGCAGTGAAGGACAGGGGATCTATGGCTACACCTTC
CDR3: CASSEGQGIYGYTF

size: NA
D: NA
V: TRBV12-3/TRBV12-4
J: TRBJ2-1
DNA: TGTGCCAGCAGTCGCGGGGACAGCCGGTTCTTC
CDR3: CASSRGDSRFF

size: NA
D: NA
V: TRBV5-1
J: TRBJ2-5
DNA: TGCGCCAGCAGCTCGGGACTGGCGGAGGAGACCCAGTACTTC
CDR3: CASSSGLAEETQYF

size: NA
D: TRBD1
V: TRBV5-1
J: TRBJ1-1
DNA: TGCGCCAGCAGCTTGACCCCAGGGGGGGTGAACACTGAAGCTTTCTTT
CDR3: CASSLTPGGVNTEAFF

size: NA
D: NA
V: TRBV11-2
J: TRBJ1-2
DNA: TGTGCCAGCAGCTCCCAGGGAGGGGGTAACTATGGCTACACCTTC
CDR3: CASSSQGGGNYGYTF

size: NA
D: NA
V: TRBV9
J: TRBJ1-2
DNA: TGTGCCAGCAGCGCGGACCATCCGGCGAACTATGGCTACACCTTC
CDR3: CASSADHPANYGYTF

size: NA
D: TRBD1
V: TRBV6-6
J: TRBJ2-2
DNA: TGTGCCAGCAGCCACGACAGGGGGTTCACCGGGGAGCTGTTTTTT
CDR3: CASSHDRGFTGELFF

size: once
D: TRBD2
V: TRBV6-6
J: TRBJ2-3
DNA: TGTGCCAGCAGTTACGGAGCGGGGGGCGCAGATACGCAGTATTTT
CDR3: CASSYGAGGADTQYF

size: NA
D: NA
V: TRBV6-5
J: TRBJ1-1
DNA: TGTGCCAGCACGGGTAGATTCACTGAAGCTTTCTTT
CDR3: CASTGRFTEAFF

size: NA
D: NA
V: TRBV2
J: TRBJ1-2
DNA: TGTGCCAGCCAAGGACAGAACTATGGCTACACCTTC
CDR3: CASQGQNYGYTF

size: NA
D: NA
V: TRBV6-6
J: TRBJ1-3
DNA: TGTGCCAGCAGAACCAGGGAAGCCTCTGGAAACACCATATATTTT
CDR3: CASRTREASGNTIYF

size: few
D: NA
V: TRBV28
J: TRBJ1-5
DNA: TGTGCCAGCAGTTTTCAGCGTAATCAGCCCCAGCATTTT
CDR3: CASSFQRNQPQHF

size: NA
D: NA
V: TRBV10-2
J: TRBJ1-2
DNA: TGCGCCAGCAGTGAGTCTCAAGTTCACTATGGCTACACCTTC
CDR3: CASSESQVHYGYTF

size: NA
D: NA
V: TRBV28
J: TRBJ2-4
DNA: TGTGCCAGCAGGCCTGGAGGCAAAAACATTCAGTACTTC
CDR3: CASRPGGKNIQYF

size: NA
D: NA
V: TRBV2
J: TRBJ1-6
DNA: TGTGCCAGCAGTGAACAGGGTTCCTATAATTCACCCCTCCACTTT
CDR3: CASSEQGSYNSPLHF

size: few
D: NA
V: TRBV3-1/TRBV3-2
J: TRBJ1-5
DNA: TGTGCCAGCAGCCCCGACAGGATCAATCAGCCCCAGCATTTT
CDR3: CASSPDRINQPQHF

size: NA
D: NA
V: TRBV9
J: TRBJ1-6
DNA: TGTGCCAGCAGCGTAGAGGCCGGTTCACCCCTCCACTTT
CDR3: CASSVEAGSPLHF

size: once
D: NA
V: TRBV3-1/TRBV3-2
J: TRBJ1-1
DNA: TGTGCCAGCAGCCAAGGGCAGGGAGGGCGGAACACTGAAGCTTTCTTT
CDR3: CASSQGQGGRNTEAFF

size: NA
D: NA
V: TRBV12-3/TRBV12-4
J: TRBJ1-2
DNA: TGTGCCAGCAGCGAGGGCAACTATGGCTACACCTTC
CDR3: CASSEGNYGYTF

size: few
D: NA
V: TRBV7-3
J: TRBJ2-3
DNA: TGTGCCAGCAGCTTAACAGGGTCTGGCGCAGATACGCAGTATTTT
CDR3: CASSLTGSGADTQYF

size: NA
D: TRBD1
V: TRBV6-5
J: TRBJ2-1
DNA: TGTGCCAGCGGTAGGACAGGTGAGCAGTTCTTC
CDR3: CASGRTGEQFF

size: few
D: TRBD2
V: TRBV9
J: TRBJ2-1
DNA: TGTGCCAGCAGCGTGACTAGCGGGGGCGTATACAATGAGCAGTTCTTC
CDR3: CASSVTSGGVYNEQFF

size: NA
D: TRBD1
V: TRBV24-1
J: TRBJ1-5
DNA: TGTGCCACCAGTAACCGAGGACAGGGGGCGCGAAATCAGCCCCAGCATTTT
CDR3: CATSNRGQGARNQPQHF

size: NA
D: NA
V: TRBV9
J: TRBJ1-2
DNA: TGTGCCAGCAGCGCCAGGGGTTCGTGGGGCTATGGCTACACCTTC
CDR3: CASSARGSWGYGYTF

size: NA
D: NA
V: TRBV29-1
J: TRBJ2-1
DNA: TGCAGTATCCCGGGGAGCTCCTACAATGAGCAGTTCTTC
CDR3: CSIPGSSYNEQFF

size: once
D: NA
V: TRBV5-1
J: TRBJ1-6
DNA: TGCGCCAGCAGCTTGGATCACAGGGCCGATTCACCCCTCCACTTT
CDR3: CASSLDHRADSPLHF

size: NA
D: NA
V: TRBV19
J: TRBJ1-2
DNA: TGTGCCAGTAGTATAAAGGGGAACTATGGCTACACCTTC
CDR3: CASSIKGNYGYTF

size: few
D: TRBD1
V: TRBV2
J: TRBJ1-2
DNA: TGTGCCAGCATCTTCACCAGGACAGGGGGTGGCTACACCTTC
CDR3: CASIFTRTGGGYTF

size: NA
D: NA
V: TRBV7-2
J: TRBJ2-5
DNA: TGTGCCAGCAGCTTATTTTGGGGACTGCAAGAGACCCAGTACTTC
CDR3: CASSLFWGLQETQYF

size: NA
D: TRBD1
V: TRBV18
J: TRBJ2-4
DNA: TGTGCCAGCTCACCCGGACAGGGGGCAAACATTCAGTACTTC
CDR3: CASSPGQGANIQYF

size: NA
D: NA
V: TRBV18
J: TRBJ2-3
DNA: TGTGCCAGCTCACCAACCGAAAGGGTTGGGAAATCTAGCACAGATACGCAGTATTTT
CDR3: CASSPTERVGKSSTDTQYF

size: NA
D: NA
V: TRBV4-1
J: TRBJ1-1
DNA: TGCGCCAGCAGCCCGCGTCGGGGGAACACTGAAGCTTTCTTT
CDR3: CASSPRRGNTEAFF

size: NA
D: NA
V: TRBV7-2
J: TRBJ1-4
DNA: TGTGCCAGCAGCTTATTCAATGAAAAACTGTTTTTT
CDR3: CASSLFNEKLFF

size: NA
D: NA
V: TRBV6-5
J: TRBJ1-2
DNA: TGTGCCAGCAGTTACTCGAGCAGGGGCCCTAACTATGGCTACACCTTC
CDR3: CASSYSSRGPNYGYTF

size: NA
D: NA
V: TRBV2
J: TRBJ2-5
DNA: TGTGCCAGCAGTGGAGGAAGAGAGACCCAGTACTTC
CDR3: CASSGGRETQYF

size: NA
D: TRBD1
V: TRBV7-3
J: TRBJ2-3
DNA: TGTGCCAGCAGCTGGGCAGGGGGCAAAACGGATACGCAGTATTTT
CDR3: CASSWAGGKTDTQYF

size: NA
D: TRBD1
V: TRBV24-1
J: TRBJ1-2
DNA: TGTGCCACCAGTGCCCCGCCGGGACAGGGGGCGGATGGCTACACCTTC
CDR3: CATSAPPGQGADGYTF

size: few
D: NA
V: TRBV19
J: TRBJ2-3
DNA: TGTGCCAGTACCCCTCGCGGGGTGGGATCAGATACGCAGTATTTT
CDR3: CASTPRGVGSDTQYF

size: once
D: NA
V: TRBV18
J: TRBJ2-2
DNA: TGTGCCAGCTCACCAGAACTAGCTTCGGCTGGGGAGCTGTTTTTT
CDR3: CASSPELASAGELFF

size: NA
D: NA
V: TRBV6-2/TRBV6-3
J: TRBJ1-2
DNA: TGTGCCAGCAGTTTACCCAGGCCAGGCGGCTACACCTTC
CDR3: CASSLPRPGGYTF

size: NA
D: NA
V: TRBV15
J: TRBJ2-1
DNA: TGTGCCACCAGCAGGGGATACAATGAGCAGTTCTTC
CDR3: CATSRGYNEQFF